This T cell receptor (beta chain) was observed in a study of shared clonotypes between healthy human individuals. Study results and limitations: In having few donors, the study represented limited genetic and exposure-history diversity.

There were no recent acute infections or vaccinations among the donors, who were healthy HIV-negative adults. As to this clone: The antigen is undetermined.

As originally analysed: With immunoSEQ giving junction-only sequences and no quality scores, filtering differed. Repertoires were generated with immunoSEQ multiplex PCR, while TCRdb's copy carries only in-frame clones and drops some. V and J calls and clone size are given by that table; D and trimming were obtained from the DNA. The data show 530,000 or so clones, with about three quarters seen just once and approximately 12% held by the top ten. Source material: PBMCs. This sequence was found in a woman in her forties in good health. Some clones in this sample may be carry-over from other donors' samples.

DNA of the CDR3: TGTGCCTGGAGTGTGGGCCGGGTGGGAGAGCAGTTCTTC. This sequence encodes CAWSVGRVGEQFF. The J gene is TRBJ2-1, the V gene TRBV30; D ambiguous. Germline assignment: CDR1 GTSNPN and CDR2 SVGIG (reference sequence). V dropped 0 bases and J dropped 10 bases, with 13 bases sitting between them. The CDR3 contains 13 residues.